This T cell receptor (beta chain) was sequenced in a study of cytomegalovirus exposure and HLA in healthy donors. PCR used 60 Vbeta primers and 13 Jbeta primers. Measured with immunoSEQ multiplex PCR; TCRdb has only the in-frame clones, and not every one. The sample yields 100,000 to 150,000 clones, of which the top ten take up 0.9% to 1.2%. This CDR3 has 19 amino acids. Germline CDR1 SQVTM, CDR2 ANQGSEA. Losses at the gene ends were 4 bases for V and 0 bases for J; bases not matched to a gene: 18. Specimen: PBMCs. The receptor was derived from a young man in good health and CMV-seronegative. The V gene is TRBV29-1, the J gene TRBJ1-3; TRBD1 matches 7 bases. CDR3 sequence: CSVGGIISGGLSSGNTIYF. The DNA for the CDR3 is TGCAGCGTTGGGGGCATTATATCAGGGGGGTTGAGCTCTGGAAACACCATATATTTT.